One sample yielded the 29 T cell receptor beta chains listed below, sequenced in a study of control samples from healthy donors and cancer patients. Clones were sequenced by immunoSEQ multiplex PCR, and TCRdb holds only the in-frame ones, with some missing. This table has over 100,000 clones, around 92% appearing once. The sequencing sample was made of blood. These receptors originate from a woman between 50 and 59 years old in good health.

The rearrangement links TRBV6-1 to TRBJ2-1; a weak D match, TRBD1 (6 bases). The CDR3 spans 17 residues. Trimming took off 0 bases at V and 9 bases at J, with 21 bases between the two ends. CDR1 is MNHNS and CDR2 is SASEGT in the germline V gene. This CDR3 is CASSEARGRQVRGEQFF. CDR3 in DNA: TGTGCCAGCAGTGAAGCGAGGGGGAGACAGGTCAGGGGTGAGCAGTTCTTC.

The chain links TRBV6-1 to TRBJ2-2; D remains ambiguous. The CDR3 runs to 13 residues. V was clipped by 3 bases and J by 6 bases, with 8 bases between them. CDR1 and CDR2 (germline): MNHNS, SASEGT. CDR3 nucleotides: TGTGCCAGCAGTGAGTTGGGATCCGGGGAGCTGTTTTTT. Translating gives CASSELGSGELFF.

The J gene is TRBJ1-4, the V gene TRBV6-1; no firm D call. The CDR3 spans 16 residues. Germline-derived CDR1 and CDR2 are MNHNS and SASEGT. Trimming took off 0 bases at V and 7 bases at J, with 15 bases between the two ends. Here the CDR3 DNA reads TGTGCCAGCAGTGAAGCGATGGGCAGCCGGGGTGAAAAACTGTTTTTT. This codes for CASSEAMGSRGEKLFF.

The CDR3: CASSLSVLDRPNSPLHF. CDR3 bases: TGCGCCAGCAGCTTGTCAGTACTGGACAGGCCCAATTCACCCCTCCACTTT. The chain carries TRBV5-1 and TRBJ1-6; TRBD1 matches 7 bases. Germline assignment: CDR1 SGHRS and CDR2 YFSETQ. This CDR3 is built from 17 residues. Germline trimming cut 1 base from V and 7 bases from J; bases unmatched to any gene: 11. The complete variable domain, with remaining parts taken from reference TRBV5-1 and TRBJ1-6, reads KAGVTQTPRYLIKTRGQQVTLSCSPISGHRSVSWYQQTPGQGLQFLFEYFSETQRNKGNFPGRFSGRQFSNSRSEMNVSTLELGDSALYLCASSLSVLDRPNSPLHFGNGTRLTVT.

The chain has TRBV12-5 and TRBJ2-7; 9 bases fit TRBD1. The CDR3 runs to 16 residues. CDR1 LGHNT and CDR2 FRNRAP come from the germline V gene. The V gene end was trimmed by 3 bases and the J gene end by 2 bases; junction bases not matched to a gene: 8. In nucleotides, the CDR3 is TGTGCTAGTGGTTTCCCCTGGGACAGGGCCCCCTACGAGCAGTACTTC. Translated: CASGFPWDRAPYEQYF.

The chain employs TRBV7-2 and TRBJ1-6; the D gene is possibly TRBD1 (5 bases). The V gene's germline CDR1 is SGHTA and CDR2 FQGNSA. V lost 2 bases to trimming and J lost 0 bases, with 14 bases between them. This CDR3 has 18 amino acids. CDR3 amino acids: CASSLSTGESSYNSPLHF. The CDR3, as DNA: TGTGCCAGCAGCTTATCTACGGGGGAAAGCTCCTATAATTCACCCCTCCACTTT.

The chain couples TRBV30 to TRBJ1-4; a weak D match, TRBD1 (6 bases). V dropped 3 bases and J dropped 5 bases, with 10 bases sitting between them. Germline V lookup: CDR1 GTSNPN, CDR2 SVGIG (reference sequence). The CDR3 is 13 amino acids. CDR3 loop: CAWRDRPNEKLFF. In DNA, the CDR3 is TGTGCCTGGAGGGACAGACCGAATGAAAAACTGTTTTTT.

The chain joins TRBV27 to TRBJ1-1; 7 bases map to TRBD1. Trimming took 3 bases from V and 3 from J; bases not matched to a gene: 7. The CDR3 contains 15 residues. Germline V gives CDR1 MNHEY, CDR2 SMNVEV (reference sequence). The CDR3 sequence is CASSLRGLVYTEAFF. The DNA of the CDR3 is TGTGCCAGCAGTTTGAGGGGGCTCGTTTACACTGAAGCTTTCTTT.

This rearrangement joins TRBV20-1 to TRBJ1-1; tentative D call: TRBD1 (5 bases). V gave up 3 bases and J gave up 4 bases, with 9 bases separating them. Looked up from germline, CDR1 is DFQATT and CDR2 is SNEGSKA (reference sequence). The CDR3 contains 12 residues. The CDR3 spells CSASSRVTEAFF. In nucleotides, the CDR3 is TGCAGTGCTAGTAGCAGGGTCACTGAAGCTTTCTTT.

The J gene is TRBJ1-1, the V gene TRBV7-9; D unclear. CDR3 size: 15 residues. The germline CDR1 and CDR2 sequences are SEHNR and FQNEAQ (reference sequence). V shed 2 bases and J shed 0 bases, with 10 bases lying between them. CDR3 sequence reads: CASSLSRQLNTEAFF. DNA for the CDR3: TGTGCCAGCAGCTTATCTAGGCAGCTGAACACTGAAGCTTTCTTT.

The chain employs TRBV3-1 (or the pseudogene TRBV3-2) and TRBJ2-6, with D possibly being TRBD1 (5 bases). Trimming cost V 1 base and J 1 base, with 20 bases left between them. The CDR3 is 20 residues long. Germline loops: CDR1 LGHDT, CDR2 YNNKEL (reference sequence). CDR3 sequence reads: CASSQGLVFQGGSGANVLTF. The CDR3 nucleotides read TGTGCCAGCAGCCAAGGATTGGTGTTTCAGGGCGGATCTGGGGCCAACGTCCTGACTTTC.

The chain links TRBV7-9 to TRBJ1-6; 8 positions agree with TRBD1. CDR3 size: 14 residues. V dropped 5 bases and J dropped 14; count of bases not matched to a gene: 11. CDR1 is SEHNR, CDR2 FQNEAQ, per germline (reference sequence). The CDR3 coding sequence is TGTGCCAGCAGCACAGACCGACAGGGGTCATCCCTCCACTTT. This sequence encodes CASSTDRQGSSLHF.

V usage is TRBV30 and J usage is TRBJ2-2; D gene ambiguous. Trimming removed 2 bases from V and 5 bases from J, with 9 bases in between. The CDR3 sequence is 13 residues long. The germline gives CDR1 GTSNPN, CDR2 SVGIG (reference sequence). The CDR3 is CAWSIAWTGELFF. The CDR3 DNA sequence: TGTGCCTGGAGTATTGCCTGGACCGGGGAGCTGTTTTTT. Based on the CDR3 plus reference TRBV30 and TRBJ2-2, the full variable domain is SQTIHQWPATLVQPVGSPLSLECTVEGTSNPNLYWYRQAAGRGLQLLFYSVGIGQISSEVPQNLSASRPQDRQFILSSKKLLLSDSGFYLCAWSIAWTGELFFGEGSRLTVL.

The chain has TRBV3-1 (or the pseudogene TRBV3-2) and TRBJ2-7, with D perhaps TRBD2 (5 bases). V lost 1 base and J lost 6, with 16 bases in between. Germline assignment: CDR1 LGHDT and CDR2 YNNKEL (reference sequence). The CDR3 extends over 15 amino acids. The DNA for the CDR3 is TGTGCCAGCAGCCAAGTTGGTGGGAGAGTTGGCGAGCAGTACTTC. Amino acids: CASSQVGGRVGEQYF.

This clone was seen only a few times. The rearrangement links TRBV12-3 or TRBV12-4 to TRBJ1-1, with unresolved D. Trimming removed 3 bases from V and 1 base from J, with 6 bases in between. The CDR3 length is 13 residues. CDR3 bases: TGTGCCAGCAGTTTGGGCAAGAACACTGAAGCTTTCTTT. It codes for CASSLGKNTEAFF.

The chain is built from TRBV7-6 and TRBJ1-5, with D perhaps matching TRBD1 (5 bases). V gave up 6 bases and J gave up 7 bases, with 13 bases separating them. The germline V gene encodes CDR1 SGHVS and CDR2 FNYEAQ. CDR3 length: 13 residues. CDR3 DNA: TGTGCCAGCAGTCCCGGGGGAGAGCAGCCCCAGCATTTT. Protein product: CASSPGGEQPQHF.

The chain has TRBV18 and TRBJ1-2; D uncertain. The germline CDR1 and CDR2 sequences are KGHSH and LQKENI. This CDR3 comprises 13 residues. Trimming stripped 2 bases from V and 4 bases from J, with 8 bases between. The DNA for the CDR3 is TGTGCCAGCTCACCAGGGCAGAGCTATGGCTACACCTTC. Its translation is CASSPGQSYGYTF.

This chain links TRBV13 with TRBJ2-1, with D perhaps matching TRBD1 or TRBD2 (5 bases each). The CDR3 is 12 residues long. Deletions cut 4 bases from V and 9 bases from J, with 10 bases between. CDR1 and CDR2 (germline): PRHDT, FYEKMQ (reference sequence). The CDR3 protein is CASSSGSLEQFF. The CDR3 DNA sequence: TGTGCCAGCAGCTCAGGGAGCCTTGAGCAGTTCTTC.

The CDR3 DNA reads TGTGCCAGTAGGATTCTAGGGGACACTGAAGCTTTCTTT. Its protein is CASRILGDTEAFF. The chain has TRBV19 and TRBJ1-1, with a possible D match to TRBD1 (5 bases). This CDR3 has 13 amino acids. Germline CDR1 and CDR2: LNHDA and SQIVND (reference sequence). Trimming pared 6 bases from V and 3 bases from J, leaving 11 bases between.

This rearrangement joins TRBV4-1 to TRBJ2-3; a possible D gene is TRBD2 (5 bases). V was pared by 0 bases and J by 3 bases, with 10 bases between. This CDR3 is 15 amino acids long. Germline values: CDR1 MGHRA, CDR2 YSYEKL. CDR3 loop: CASSQDRGFTDTQYF. CDR3 bases: TGCGCCAGCAGCCAAGATAGAGGGTTTACAGATACGCAGTATTTT.

V gene TRBV27 combines with J gene TRBJ1-5; no firm D call. V was cut by 3 bases and J by 4 bases, with 7 bases left in between. CDR1 is MNHEY, CDR2 SMNVEV, per germline (reference sequence). The CDR3 is 13 amino acids. The CDR3 spells CASSFGWNQPQHF. Here the CDR3 DNA reads TGTGCCAGCAGTTTTGGGTGGAATCAGCCCCAGCATTTT.

The chain recombines TRBV3-1 (or the pseudogene TRBV3-2) with TRBJ1-1; D call uncertain. The germline CDR1 and CDR2 sequences are LGHDT and YNNKEL (reference sequence). Trimming took 1 base from V and 0 from J, leaving 9 bases between them. The CDR3 consists of 15 residues. The CDR3 loop reads CASSQGERLNTEAFF. The CDR3 bases are TGTGCCAGCAGCCAAGGAGAGCGTCTGAACACTGAAGCTTTCTTT.

The chain combines TRBV7-8 with TRBJ2-3; no firm D call. The CDR3 has 14 residues. V shed 1 base and J shed 6 bases, with 11 bases lying between them. Per germline, CDR1 SGHVS and CDR2 FQNEAQ. In DNA, the CDR3 is TGTGCCAGCAGCTTAGGGAGTAGTTCGGATACGCAGTATTTT. This codes for CASSLGSSSDTQYF.

The chain recombines TRBV3-1 (or the pseudogene TRBV3-2) with TRBJ2-7, with 7 bases fitting TRBD1. CDR1 is LGHDT, CDR2 YNNKEL, per germline (reference sequence). The CDR3 consists of 15 residues. The ends lost 4 bases at V and 2 bases at J; junction bases unmatched: 8. CDR3 nucleotides: TGTGCCAGCAGCCTCAGAGGGGACAGTGCCTACGAGCAGTACTTC. This codes for CASSLRGDSAYEQYF.

The rearrangement uses TRBV5-1 and TRBJ2-7; the match to TRBD1 covers 8 bases. The CDR3 totals 15 residues. With 7 bases clipped from V and 6 bases from J, the junction kept 15 bases outside the gene matches. Per germline, CDR1 SGHRS and CDR2 YFSETQ. CDR3 sequence reads: CASALFETGAREQYF. The DNA of the CDR3 is TGCGCCAGCGCCCTGTTCGAGACAGGGGCGCGCGAGCAGTACTTC.

This clone was recorded only once. The chain has TRBV5-4 and TRBJ1-1, with 11 bases fitting TRBD1. The CDR3 totals 13 residues. Germline V gene sequence: CDR1 SGHNT, CDR2 YYREEE (reference sequence). Trimming took 4 bases from V and 11 from J; bases not matched to a gene: 7. CDR3 in amino acids: CASSQGQGVGAFF. For the CDR3, the DNA is TGTGCCAGCAGCCAGGGACAGGGGGTCGGCGCTTTCTTT.

The chain carries TRBV30 and TRBJ1-3; 8 bases align to TRBD1. The V and J ends lost 1 base and 4 bases, in that order; junction bases with no gene match: 12. In germline, CDR1 is GTSNPN, CDR2 SVGIG (reference sequence). The CDR3 runs 17 residues. The CDR3 is CAWSDRGGRRFGNTIYF. The CDR3 DNA follows: TGTGCCTGGAGTGACAGGGGGGGGCGCCGGTTCGGAAACACCATATATTTT.

This clone was seen more than once but under ten times. This chain joins TRBV28 and TRBJ2-1; D is possibly TRBD2 (5 bases). Germline assignment: CDR1 MDHEN and CDR2 SYDVKM. V was cut by 5 bases and J by 3 bases, with 17 bases left in between. This CDR3 has 16 residues. The CDR3 loop reads CASSGAAAAHYNEQFF. As DNA, the CDR3 is TGTGCCAGCAGTGGCGCAGCGGCCGCCCACTACAATGAGCAGTTCTTC.

The DNA for the CDR3 is TGCAGCGTCCACACCCCGGGACAGTCCTACGAGCAGTACTTC. Amino acids: CSVHTPGQSYEQYF. The J gene is TRBJ2-7, the V gene TRBV29-1; 7 nucleotides line up with TRBD1. V lost 6 bases and J lost 1; bases outside the gene matches: 9. This CDR3 is 14 amino acids long. Germline V gives CDR1 SQVTM, CDR2 ANQGSEA.